This T cell receptor (beta chain) was captured in a study of blood T cell repertoires in COVID-19. Sequenced by immunoSEQ multiplex PCR; TCRdb stores in-frame clones only, minus some. The sample gives about 88,000 clones, around 87% of which show up once; roughly 15% is in the top ten. Germline V gene sequence: CDR1 SGHDN, CDR2 FVKESK. The CDR3 loop spans 15 amino acids. The V end lost 0 bases, the J end lost 8 bases, and 13 bases lay between the germline ends. Sequencing input: peripheral blood. The V gene is TRBV14, the J gene TRBJ1-4; D not resolved. The clonotype originates from a male donor with acute or convalescent COVID-19. The CDR3 sequence is CASSQEGVVDEKLFF. The CDR3, as DNA: TGTGCCAGCAGCCAAGAGGGAGTGGTGGACGAAAAACTGTTTTTT.